The clone carrying this T cell receptor (beta chain) has only a few counts. What it binds is unknown. These data are taken from a study of blood T cells in healthy people across ages. Notes on the study in general: The unknown donor CMV status may have confounded expanded clonotype changes. With unsorted PBMCs, a conclusive comparison of naive versus antigen-experienced cells was not possible.

With a J-beta primer mix and a sample-barcoded 5' primer, a second PCR ran roughly 6 to 11 cycles. The authors tagged each cDNA molecule using a template-switch adaptor with 12 random nucleotides. TCRdb re-derived calls from the 5' RACE reads in MiXCR, one entry per CDR3 protein. The data show 780,000 or so distinct CDR3 sequences, about 56% seen once. V was clipped by 1 base and J by 6 bases; unmatched bases: 2. CDR1 and CDR2 from the germline V gene are SEHNR and FQNEAQ (reference sequence). The CDR3 loop spans 13 amino acids. The chain recombines TRBV7-9 with TRBJ1-2; TRBD1 matches at 7 bases. The receptor was derived from a man between 35 and 55 years old in good health. Specimen: blood. The CDR3 is CASSLEGGDGYTF. The CDR3, as DNA: TGTGCCAGCAGCTTAGAAGGGGGCGATGGCTACACCTTC.